A single sample gave rise to the 3 T cell receptor beta chains below, sequenced in a study of cytotoxic CD8 clonotypes in ibrutinib-treated CLL. Sequenced by immunoSEQ multiplex PCR; TCRdb stores in-frame clones only, minus some. Of some 84,000 clones in the sample, roughly 86% were seen once. The sequences come from PBMCs, collected before ibrutinib treatment. These receptors were taken from a human donor with chronic lymphocytic leukemia.

V usage is TRBV7-2 and J usage is TRBJ2-5, with D unclear. The V end lost 5 bases, the J end lost 2 bases, and 3 bases lay between the germline ends. This CDR3 contains 11 residues. Germline-derived CDR1 and CDR2 are SGHTA and FQGNSA. Here the CDR3 DNA reads TGTGCCAGCAGCCCTCAAGAGACCCAGTACTTC. Its protein is CASSPQETQYF. The full variable domain, rest sourced from reference TRBV7-2 and TRBJ2-5, is GAGVSQSPSNKVTEKGKDVELRCDPISGHTALYWYRQSLGQGLEFLIYFQGNSAPDKSGLPSDRFSAERTGGSVSTLTIQRTQQEDSAVYLCASSPQETQYFGPGTRLLVL.

V usage is TRBV27 and J usage is TRBJ2-7; D call uncertain. The V gene's germline CDR1 is MNHEY and CDR2 SMNVEV (reference sequence). The CDR3 extends over 17 amino acids. V was cut by 1 base and J by 0 bases, with 16 bases left in between. Here the CDR3 DNA reads TGTGCCAGCAGTTTATACCCCCAATCCTTTTCCTCCTACGAGCAGTACTTC. Amino acids: CASSLYPQSFSSYEQYF.

The rearrangement uses TRBV5-5 and TRBJ2-4, with D tentatively TRBD1 or TRBD2 (5 bases each). In germline, CDR1 is SGHKS, CDR2 YYEKEE (reference sequence). The V end was cut by 3 bases, the J end by 3 bases, with 13 bases between. The CDR3 has 15 amino acids. This CDR3 reads CASSSARGIKNIQYF. Written as DNA, the CDR3 is TGTGCCAGCAGCTCTGCGAGGGGAATCAAAAACATTCAGTACTTC.